This T cell receptor beta chain was retrieved from a study of CD8+ T cells in alopecia areata. Whole-study findings and limits: Elevated clonality characterized lesional scalp relative to normal scalp, particularly in alopecia totalis/universalis.

Germline V gene lookup returns CDR1 SGHRS and CDR2 YFSETQ. This CDR3 is built from 15 residues. V shed 3 bases and J shed 2 bases, with 15 bases lying between them. Isolated RNA was reverse transcribed into cDNA used as the sequencing template. This table comes from immunoSEQ multiplex PCR, and its TCRdb copy is limited to in-frame clones, with some not included. This repertoire shows under 150,000 clones, around 50% found once; its top ten account for roughly 10%. Of note for this clone: Antigen unknown.

The receptor comes from a human donor with alopecia areata. The sequencing input was NKG2D-low CD8+ T cells sorted from blood. The chain employs TRBV5-1 and TRBJ2-7; TRBD2 is a possible D gene (6 bases). The CDR3 loop reads CASSSAGRNPYEQYF. The CDR3, as DNA: TGCGCCAGCAGCTCCGCGGGGCGGAATCCCTACGAGCAGTACTTC. The complete variable domain, with remaining parts taken from reference TRBV5-1 and TRBJ2-7, reads KAGVTQTPRYLIKTRGQQVTLSCSPISGHRSVSWYQQTPGQGLQFLFEYFSETQRNKGNFPGRFSGRQFSNSRSEMNVSTLELGDSALYLCASSSAGRNPYEQYFGPGTRLTVT.